The 14 T cell receptor beta chains below were found in one sample sequenced in a study of blood T cell repertoires in COVID-19. The table came from immunoSEQ multiplex PCR; TCRdb's copy has only in-frame clones and leaves some out. The sample includes over 65,000 clones, around 81% of them seen just once. Material: peripheral blood. The receptors derive from a man older than 75 with acute or convalescent COVID-19.

This chain joins TRBV5-1 and TRBJ2-3; 11 bases are shared with TRBD1. The CDR3 is 14 residues long. Unmatched junction bases numbered 5, after V lost 5 bases and J lost 6 bases. The germline CDR1 and CDR2 sequences are SGHRS and YFSETQ. The chain's CDR3 is CASSGQGAMDTQYF. As DNA, the CDR3 is TGCGCCAGCAGTGGACAGGGGGCAATGGATACGCAGTATTTT.

The rearrangement links TRBV24-1 to TRBJ2-5; 9 bases fit TRBD2. V was pared by 4 bases and J by 5 bases, with 22 bases of the junction left unmatched. Germline lookup yields CDR1 KGHDR and CDR2 SFDVKD. This CDR3 spans 20 amino acids. CDR3 DNA: TGTGCCACCAGTGACGCATCACAGCCCGGGGCTAGCGGGGACGGGGAGACCCAGTACTTC. Its translation is CATSDASQPGASGDGETQYF.

The V call is TRBV5-6, the J call TRBJ1-5, with D perhaps matching TRBD1 (5 bases). The germline V and J ends were trimmed by 0 bases and 0 bases, with 13 bases remaining between them. The CDR3 sequence is 17 residues long. The germline V gene has CDR1 SGHDT and CDR2 YYEEEE. The CDR3 sequence is CASSLGGSLYSNQPQHF. CDR3 coding DNA: TGTGCCAGCAGCTTGGGGGGCAGCCTCTATAGCAATCAGCCCCAGCATTTT.

The chain recombines TRBV28 with TRBJ1-3, with TRBD1 matching 10 bases. Germline CDR1 is MDHEN and CDR2 is SYDVKM. J gave up 0 bases and V 5 bases, and 4 bases lay outside the gene matches. The CDR3 consists of 16 residues. The CDR3 DNA reads TGTGCCAGCAGTGGACAGGGGGGTTACTCTGGAAACACCATATATTTT. Protein product: CASSGQGGYSGNTIYF.

This chain joins TRBV28 and TRBJ1-4; 8 bases are shared with TRBD1. J gave up 7 bases and V 8 bases, and 6 bases lay outside the gene matches. The CDR3 is 13 residues long. Germline V gene lookup returns CDR1 MDHEN and CDR2 SYDVKM. This CDR3 is CASQDRGSEKLFF. Here the CDR3 DNA reads TGTGCCAGCCAAGACAGGGGATCTGAAAAACTGTTTTTT.

The chain uses TRBV7-3 and TRBJ2-1; D possibly corresponds to TRBD2 (6 bases). The germline V and J ends were trimmed by 0 bases and 3 bases, with 9 bases remaining between them. The germline V gene has CDR1 SGHTA and CDR2 FQGTGA. The length of the CDR3 is 15 residues. CDR3 nucleotides: TGTGCCAGCAGCTTAACGGGGGGAGGCTACAATGAGCAGTTCTTC. Translation gives CASSLTGGGYNEQFF. The variable domain in full, with the rest retrieved from reference TRBV7-3 and TRBJ2-1, is GAGVSQTPSNKVTEKGKYVELRCDPISGHTALYWYRQSLGQGPEFLIYFQGTGAADDSGLPNDRFFAVRPEGSVSTLKIQRTERGDSAVYLCASSLTGGGYNEQFFGPGTRLTVL.

V is TRBV15 and J is TRBJ2-5; D gene uncertain. This CDR3 contains 14 residues. With 1 base removed from V and 1 base from J, the gap between germline ends came to 7 bases. Germline V CDR1 and CDR2: LNHNV, YYDKDF (reference sequence). In DNA, the CDR3 is TGTGCCACCAGCAGAGGAGGCAGCCAAGAGACCCAGTACTTC. Its protein product is CATSRGGSQETQYF.

This rearrangement joins TRBV15 to TRBJ2-7; 7 bases fit TRBD1. Germline V gives CDR1 LNHNV, CDR2 YYDKDF (reference sequence). The length of the CDR3 is 15 residues. With V trimmed by 3 bases and J by 3 bases, 8 bases remained unmatched. The CDR3: CATSSFLGDSYEQYF. As DNA, the CDR3 is TGTGCCACCAGCAGTTTCTTGGGGGACAGCTACGAGCAGTACTTC. The whole variable domain, remainder taken from reference TRBV15 and TRBJ2-7, is DAMVIQNPRYQVTQFGKPVTLSCSQTLNHNVMYWYQQKSSQAPKLLFHYYDKDFNNEADTPDNFQSRRPNTSFCFLDIRSPGLGDTAMYLCATSSFLGDSYEQYFGPGTRLTVT.

The chain carries TRBV2 and TRBJ2-1; TRBD2 might be the D (5 bases). The germline V and J ends were trimmed by 4 bases and 9 bases, with 7 bases remaining between them. This CDR3 region has 11 residues. Germline CDR1 SNHLY, CDR2 FYNNEI. The CDR3 DNA is TGTGCCAGCAGTGGGGAGACTGAGCAGTTCTTC. This encodes CASSGETEQFF. The full variable domain, rest sourced from reference TRBV2 and TRBJ2-1, is EPEVTQTPSHQVTQMGQEVILRCVPISNHLYFYWYRQILGQKVEFLVSFYNNEISEKSEIFDDQFSVERPDGSNFTLKIRSTKLEDSAMYFCASSGETEQFFGPGTRLTVL.

This rearrangement joins TRBV19 to TRBJ1-1; maybe TRBD1 (5 bases). V lost 5 bases, J lost 1 base, and 17 bases lay in between. Germline V gene data show CDR1 as LNHDA and CDR2 as SQIVND (reference sequence). The CDR3 runs to 16 residues. This CDR3 is CASSLTRDFKNTEAFF. The CDR3 nucleotides are TGTGCCAGTAGTTTAACACGGGACTTTAAGAACACTGAAGCTTTCTTT.

The chain employs TRBV7-8 and TRBJ1-1, with 7 nucleotides matching TRBD1. The V gene end was trimmed by 3 bases and the J gene end by 3 bases; junction bases not matched to a gene: 7. Germline-derived CDR1 and CDR2 are SGHVS and FQNEAQ. This CDR3 comprises 15 residues. Written as DNA, the CDR3 is TGTGCCAGCAGCTTCAGGGGGAAGGGGGACACTGAAGCTTTCTTT. Protein: CASSFRGKGDTEAFF.

This chain joins TRBV27 and TRBJ2-2; no clear D. V gave up 3 bases and J gave up 3 bases, with 5 bases separating them. Germline CDR1 is MNHEY and CDR2 is SMNVEV (reference sequence). The CDR3 covers 13 residues. CDR3 amino acids: CASSFVDTGELFF. As DNA, the CDR3 is TGTGCCAGCAGTTTCGTTGACACCGGGGAGCTGTTTTTT.

This chain links TRBV28 with TRBJ2-2; TRBD2 aligns across 11 bases. Germline loops: CDR1 MDHEN, CDR2 SYDVKM. CDR3 size: 16 residues. Trimming cost V 5 bases and J 6 bases; bases outside gene matches: 8. For the CDR3, the DNA is TGTGCCAGCAGTAAAACTAGCGGGAGTGGGGCCGGGGAGCTGTTTTTT. Its translation is CASSKTSGSGAGELFF.

This clone was recorded a few times. This sequence joins TRBV4-3 and TRBJ2-2; 10 nucleotides match TRBD2. This CDR3 has 15 amino acids. V shed 4 bases and J 5 bases; nucleotides not matched to a gene: 4. Germline lookup yields CDR1 LGHNA and CDR2 YSLEER. CDR3 protein: CASSRFSGRTGELFF. The CDR3 coding sequence is TGCGCCAGCAGCCGGTTTAGCGGGAGGACCGGGGAGCTGTTTTTT.